The 21 T cell receptor beta chains listed next were all sequenced from one sample in a study of technical replicates of blood from several donors. Produced via immunoSEQ multiplex PCR; TCRdb's table is partial and in-frame only. The sample has approximately 100,000 clones, roughly 95% seen once. Specimen: T cells isolated from PBMCs. These receptors all stem from a human donor in good health.

The chain is built from TRBV10-2 and TRBJ2-3; TRBD1 is a possible D gene (5 bases). Germline CDR1 reads WSHSY; CDR2 reads SAAADI. V was clipped by 6 bases and J by 1 base, with 11 bases between them. This CDR3 is 14 amino acids long. The CDR3 here is CASSQGTGTDTQYF. The DNA for the CDR3 is TGCGCCAGCAGCCAGGGTACCGGCACAGATACGCAGTATTTT.

This chain joins TRBV19 and TRBJ2-3, with 7 bases that match TRBD1. CDR3 size: 16 residues. Germline V lookup: CDR1 LNHDA, CDR2 SQIVND (reference sequence). The V segment lost 3 bases and the J segment 2 bases; nucleotides outside the gene matches: 8. The CDR3 DNA is TGTGCCAGTAGTATCCCAACAGGGGCCTTCACAGATACGCAGTATTTT. Encoded protein: CASSIPTGAFTDTQYF.

The chain couples TRBV28 to TRBJ2-2, with D uncertain. Germline assignment: CDR1 MDHEN and CDR2 SYDVKM. This CDR3 has 11 residues. V lost 7 bases, J lost 6 bases, and 6 bases lay in between. The CDR3 coding sequence is TGTGCCAGCATTGGCCCCGGGGAGCTGTTTTTT. Translated: CASIGPGELFF. Supplemented by reference TRBV28 and TRBJ2-2, the full variable domain reads DVKVTQSSRYLVKRTGEKVFLECVQDMDHENMFWYRQDPGLGLRLIYFSYDVKMKEKGDIPEGYSVSREKKERFSLILESASTNQTSMYLCASIGPGELFFGEGSRLTVL.

The V and J genes are TRBV29-1 and TRBJ1-1; D gene uncertain. The CDR3 has 13 residues. V lost 7 bases and J lost 2, with 14 bases in between. The germline gives CDR1 SQVTM, CDR2 ANQGSEA. CDR3 region: CSGGGSLNTEAFF. Here the CDR3 DNA reads TGCAGCGGTGGAGGCAGCCTTAACACTGAAGCTTTCTTT.

The rearrangement uses TRBV18 and TRBJ1-1; a weak D match, TRBD1 (5 bases). In germline, CDR1 is KGHSH, CDR2 LQKENI. V gave up 3 bases and J gave up 3 bases, with 20 bases separating them. There are 17 residues in the CDR3. This CDR3 reads CASSPGDSKRRDTEAFF. CDR3 bases: TGTGCCAGCTCACCCGGAGACAGTAAACGCCGGGACACTGAAGCTTTCTTT.

J is TRBJ2-3 and V is TRBV11-2; the match to TRBD2 covers 13 bases. The CDR3 extends over 18 amino acids. Unmatched junction bases numbered 9, after V lost 2 bases and J lost 4 bases. In germline, CDR1 is SGHAT, CDR2 FQNNGV. The CDR3 bases are TGTGCCAGCAGCTTATTATCTCGCGGACTAGCGGGAGCAGATACGCAGTATTTT. As protein: CASSLLSRGLAGADTQYF.

The CDR3 nucleotides are TGTGCCAGCAGTGGATCCGGGGGAGGGAGAAATCAGCCCCAGCATTTT. This sequence encodes CASSGSGGGRNQPQHF. V is TRBV28 and J is TRBJ1-5; TRBD1 might be the D (5 bases). Germline lookup yields CDR1 MDHEN and CDR2 SYDVKM. This CDR3 has 16 residues. The ends were cut back, 5 bases at V and 4 bases at J, with 18 bases in the middle. Filled out from reference TRBV28 and TRBJ1-5, the complete variable domain reads DVKVTQSSRYLVKRTGEKVFLECVQDMDHENMFWYRQDPGLGLRLIYFSYDVKMKEKGDIPEGYSVSREKKERFSLILESASTNQTSMYLCASSGSGGGRNQPQHFGDGTRLSIL.

This chain connects TRBV11-2 to TRBJ1-3; possible D gene TRBD1, 5 bases. CDR1 SGHAT and CDR2 FQNNGV come from the germline V gene. This CDR3 contains 14 residues. V lost 5 bases and J lost 2, with 10 bases in between. The CDR3 region is CASSGRGAGNTIYF. The CDR3 DNA follows: TGTGCCAGCAGCGGGCGGGGGGCTGGAAACACCATATATTTT. Combining the CDR3 with reference TRBV11-2 and TRBJ1-3 gives the whole variable domain EAGVAQSPRYKIIEKRQSVAFWCNPISGHATLYWYQQILGQGPKLLIQFQNNGVVDDSQLPKDRFSAERLKGVDSTLKIQPAKLEDSAVYLCASSGRGAGNTIYFGEGSWLTVV.

The chain carries TRBV30 and TRBJ1-3; unclear D gene. CDR1 is GTSNPN and CDR2 is SVGIG in the germline V gene (reference sequence). The CDR3 has 17 residues. Trimming took off 4 bases at V and 0 bases at J, with 19 bases between the two ends. In DNA, the CDR3 is TGTGCCTGGACCCCTTGGGGTGCCGGGAACTCTGGAAACACCATATATTTT. Residues: CAWTPWGAGNSGNTIYF.

The V and J genes are TRBV5-5 and TRBJ1-1; TRBD1 is a possible D gene (6 bases). Germline CDR1 and CDR2: SGHKS and YYEKEE (reference sequence). The CDR3 is 15 amino acids. V was shortened by 2 bases and J by 4 bases, with 15 bases between the two germline ends. The CDR3 reads CASSFGNRVVTEAFF. The DNA for the CDR3 is TGTGCCAGCAGCTTTGGTAACAGGGTGGTCACTGAAGCTTTCTTT.

The chain has TRBV10-2 and TRBJ1-5; TRBD1 might be the D (5 bases). From germline, CDR1 is WSHSY and CDR2 SAAADI. Trimming shortened V by 5 bases and J by 0 bases, and 20 bases separated the two germline ends. This CDR3 contains 18 residues. CDR3 amino acids: CASSSTSHRTYSNQPQHF. The CDR3 DNA sequence: TGCGCCAGCAGTAGTACCAGCCACCGGACATATAGCAATCAGCCCCAGCATTTT.

The gene calls are TRBV5-1 and TRBJ1-1, with 10 bases identical to TRBD1. After removal of 4 bases from V and 0 bases from J, the junction contained 6 bases not matched to a gene. CDR3 length: 16 residues. Germline loops: CDR1 SGHRS, CDR2 YFSETQ. In DNA form, the CDR3 reads TGCGCCAGCAGCCCCCGACAGGGGGCGTTGAACACTGAAGCTTTCTTT. Protein sequence: CASSPRQGALNTEAFF.

V is TRBV7-2 and J is TRBJ2-7; D might be TRBD2 (6 bases). CDR1 and CDR2 from the germline V gene are SGHTA and FQGNSA. The V and J ends lost 5 bases and 0 bases respectively, with 11 bases between them. The CDR3 totals 14 residues. CDR3 residues: CASSLQEGSYEQYF. The CDR3 nucleotides are TGTGCCAGCAGCCTCCAGGAGGGCTCCTACGAGCAGTACTTC.

The chain employs TRBV6-5 and TRBJ1-4; the D gene is possibly TRBD1 (5 bases). V was trimmed by 0 bases and J by 7 bases, leaving 12 bases between them. The CDR3 has 15 residues. Germline values: CDR1 MNHEY, CDR2 SVGAGI. The CDR3 reads CASSYSGGVGEKLFF. CDR3 nucleotide sequence: TGTGCCAGCAGTTACTCGGGAGGGGTTGGTGAAAAACTGTTTTTT.

This clone was picked up one time. The rearrangement joins TRBV7-8 to TRBJ2-1; 9 bases are a match to TRBD2. Germline assignment: CDR1 SGHVS and CDR2 FQNEAQ. J lost 4 bases, V lost 3 bases, and 13 bases had no gene match. This CDR3 spans 18 amino acids. DNA for the CDR3: TGTGCCAGCAGCTTTTCAAAAACCTTGACTAGCGGATACAATGAGCAGTTCTTC. Protein: CASSFSKTLTSGYNEQFF.

The CDR3 loop is CASSLVRGGSTDTQYF. For the CDR3, the DNA is TGTGCCAGCAGCTTAGTGCGCGGGGGGAGCACAGATACGCAGTATTTT. The V call is TRBV7-9, the J call TRBJ2-3; 8 bases align to TRBD2. After removal of 1 base from V and 0 bases from J, the junction contained 3 bases not matched to a gene. The CDR3 is made up of 16 amino acids. Per the germline V gene, CDR1 is SEHNR and CDR2 is FQNEAQ (reference sequence).

The chain employs TRBV6-5 and TRBJ1-5, with D perhaps TRBD1 (5 bases). The CDR3 contains 14 residues. The germline V gene encodes CDR1 MNHEY and CDR2 SVGAGI. The V gene lost 0 bases and the J gene lost 5 bases, with 8 bases spanning the gap. The DNA of the CDR3 is TGTGCCAGCAGTTACTCTGGGGGGGATCAGCCCCAGCATTTT. Translated: CASSYSGGDQPQHF.

J is TRBJ2-5 and V is TRBV5-1; D is uncertain. CDR3 length: 16 residues. V shed 0 bases and J shed 2 bases, with 14 bases lying between them. CDR1 and CDR2 (germline): SGHRS, YFSETQ. The CDR3: CASSLGSSSQQETQYF. As DNA, the CDR3 is TGCGCCAGCAGCTTGGGGTCCTCTTCTCAGCAAGAGACCCAGTACTTC.

V usage is TRBV7-9 and J usage is TRBJ2-5; TRBD1 matches 10 bases. Judging by the DNA end, TRBJ2-7 fits better; the J call may be wrong. This CDR3 is built from 16 residues. Looked up from germline, CDR1 is SEHNR and CDR2 is FQNEAQ (reference sequence). DNA of the CDR3: TGTGCCAGCAGCCCAATGGGACAGGGGTTAATCCACGAGCAGTACTTC. This gives the protein CASSPMGQGLIHEQYF.

The chain has TRBV7-9 and TRBJ2-7; D is undetermined. Germline loops: CDR1 SEHNR, CDR2 FQNEAQ (reference sequence). The CDR3 is made up of 12 amino acids. Trimming left V 3 bases short and J 6 bases short, with 9 bases between. The CDR3: CASSFPYSEQYF. For the CDR3, the DNA is TGTGCCAGCAGCTTCCCTTATTCCGAGCAGTACTTC. The full variable domain, rest sourced from reference TRBV7-9 and TRBJ2-7, is DTGVSQNPRHKITKRGQNVTFRCDPISEHNRLYWYRQTLGQGPEFLTYFQNEAQLEKSRLLSDRFSAERPKGSFSTLEIQRTEQGDSAMYLCASSFPYSEQYFGPGTRLTVT.

The chain is built from TRBV19 and TRBJ1-1, with D tentatively TRBD1 (6 bases). This CDR3 spans 14 amino acids. Germline CDR1 reads LNHDA; CDR2 reads SQIVND (reference sequence). The germline V and J ends were trimmed by 10 bases and 3 bases, with 18 bases remaining between them. CDR3 sequence reads: CATRGAPGDTEAFF. CDR3 DNA: TGTGCCACCCGGGGGGCCCCAGGGGACACTGAAGCTTTCTTT.